This is a list of T cell receptor beta chains from one sample in a study of T cells after somatic rescue of genetic block. Generated by immunoSEQ multiplex PCR, the TCRdb table keeps only in-frame clones and is missing some. The data show tens of thousands of clones, approximately 90% seen once. The sample consisted of peripheral blood mononuclear cells (PBMCs). These TCRs come from a young woman. Both conserved end residues are part of each CDR3. The D gene is left open where the match is weak.

TRBJ1-5,TRBV5-1,TRBD1,CASSSRQGAQPQHF,TGCGCCAGCAGCTCCCGACAGGGTGCTCAGCCCCAGCATTTT
TRBJ1-1,TRBV5-4,-,CASRTGGQDTEAFF,TGTGCCAGCAGGACGGGGGGGCAAGACACTGAAGCTTTCTTT
TRBJ2-7,TRBV10-3,-,CAISGSDTILYEQYF,TGTGCCATCAGTGGGTCAGATACGATACTCTACGAGCAGTACTTC
TRBJ2-7,TRBV30,-,CAWTGVAEQYF,TGTGCCTGGACCGGGGTGGCCGAGCAGTACTTC
TRBJ2-7,TRBV5-1,TRBD1,CASSPGGTGNRYEQYF,TGCGCCAGCAGCCCCGGTGGGACAGGGAACCGCTACGAGCAGTACTTC
TRBJ1-5,TRBV27,-,CASRPQGGQPQHF,TGTGCCAGCAGACCCCAAGGAGGTCAGCCCCAGCATTTT
TRBJ2-2,TRBV12-5,-,CASVPSTGTEENTGELFF,TGTGCTAGTGTCCCCTCCACCGGGACGGAGGAGAACACCGGGGAGCTGTTTTTT
TRBJ2-1,TRBV7-8,TRBD2,CASSSFSGSYNEQFF,TGTGCCAGCAGCTCCTTTAGCGGGAGTTACAATGAGCAGTTCTTC
TRBJ2-7,TRBV27,-,CASSPLPGHNPYEQYF,TGTGCCAGCAGTCCCCTACCGGGACATAACCCCTACGAGCAGTACTTC
TRBJ2-7,TRBV5-1,-,CASSLEGRSSYEQYF,TGCGCCAGCAGCTTGGAAGGGAGGAGCTCCTACGAGCAGTACTTC